What follows are 9 T cell receptor beta chains derived from one specimen sequenced in a study of T cells after posttransplantation cyclophosphamide. This table comes from immunoSEQ multiplex PCR, and its TCRdb copy is limited to in-frame clones, with some not included. The sample was found to contain under 20,000 clones, and every one recurs. Cyclophosphamide on days +3 and +4 followed busulfan-fludarabine conditioning and a marrow graft. The material was PBMCs, obtained after allogeneic stem cell transplant with posttransplant cyclophosphamide. The source is a female patient aged 30 to 45 who received an allogeneic stem cell transplant from a related donor, was CMV-positive, and had no GVHD. Some T cells here may be from the graft donor.

This clone was observed a handful of times. This chain links TRBV25-1 with TRBJ1-6; possibly TRBD1 for D (5 bases). V lost 2 bases, J lost 8 bases, and 13 bases lay in between. The CDR3 covers 15 residues. Germline V gene sequence: CDR1 MGHDK, CDR2 SYGVNS. The CDR3 DNA follows: TGTGCCAGCAGTGAAAGGATAAGGGGCTATTCACCCCTCCACTTT. Translated, it gives CASSERIRGYSPLHF. Complete variable domain (other parts from reference TRBV25-1 and TRBJ1-6): EADIYQTPRYLVIGTGKKITLECSQTMGHDKMYWYQQDPGMELHLIHYSYGVNSTEKGDLSSESTVSRIRTEHFPLTLESARPSHTSQYLCASSERIRGYSPLHFGNGTRLTVT.

This clone was counted at least ten times. The chain combines TRBV5-4 with TRBJ1-1, with 9 bases that match TRBD1. There are 17 residues in the CDR3. The V gene end was trimmed by 0 bases and the J gene end by 2 bases; junction bases not matched to a gene: 8. The germline V gene encodes CDR1 SGHNT and CDR2 YYREEE (reference sequence). The CDR3 nucleotides read TGTGCCAGCAGCTTGGTTTTAGGGACAGGGTATAACACTGAAGCTTTCTTT. Residues: CASSLVLGTGYNTEAFF.

This clone was seen repeatedly, ten times or more. The rearrangement joins TRBV6-5 to TRBJ2-3; 9 positions agree with TRBD2. This CDR3 contains 13 residues. V gave up 10 bases and J gave up 4 bases; unmatched junction bases: 6. Looked up from germline, CDR1 is MNHEY and CDR2 is SVGAGI. The CDR3 DNA reads as TGTGCCACCTCGCGGGGGGGGCCAGATACGCAGTATTTT. This translates into CATSRGGPDTQYF.

This clone has ten or more counts. The chain is built from TRBV19 and TRBJ1-3; TRBD1 aligns across 7 bases. The CDR3 contains 18 residues. Unmatched junction bases numbered 15, after V lost 6 bases and J lost 1 base. CDR1 and CDR2 from the germline V gene are LNHDA and SQIVND (reference sequence). CDR3 protein: CASSLTFGTAYSGNTIYF. The CDR3 DNA is TGTGCCAGTAGCCTAACCTTCGGGACAGCCTATTCTGGAAACACCATATATTTT.

This clone has at least ten counts. In nucleotides, the CDR3 is TGTGCCAGCTCCCTCGTACTAGCGGGAGTAGATACGCAGTATTTT. Protein sequence: CASSLVLAGVDTQYF. The gene calls are TRBV28 and TRBJ2-3; 11 bases are a match to TRBD2. V lost 8 bases, J lost 5 bases, and 9 bases stayed unmatched. This CDR3 comprises 15 residues. Germline CDR1 reads MDHEN; CDR2 reads SYDVKM.

At least ten counts were recorded for this clone. At the DNA level, this CDR3 is encoded by other sequences in the same sample as well. The chain has TRBV30 and TRBJ2-7; 10 bases match TRBD2. CDR3 length: 15 amino acids. Germline V lookup: CDR1 GTSNPN, CDR2 SVGIG (reference sequence). Trimming took 0 bases from V and 8 from J; bases not matched to a gene: 10. As DNA, the CDR3 is TGTGCCTGGAGTGTACGAACCAGCGGGAGGGCCCAGCAGTACTTC. Translating it yields CAWSVRTSGRAQQYF. Looking up the rest from reference TRBV30 and TRBJ2-7 gives the full variable domain: SQTIHQWPATLVQPVGSPLSLECTVEGTSNPNLYWYRQAAGRGLQLLFYSVGIGQISSEVPQNLSASRPQDRQFILSSKKLLLSDSGFYLCAWSVRTSGRAQQYFGPGTRLTVT.

This clone was counted at least ten times. This chain connects TRBV27 to TRBJ2-1; TRBD2 aligns across 11 bases. The CDR3 runs 18 residues. Per germline, CDR1 MNHEY and CDR2 SMNVEV (reference sequence). V dropped 5 bases and J dropped 7; count of bases not matched to a gene: 16. The chain's CDR3 is CASSPRSHSGRARNEQFF. For the CDR3, the DNA is TGTGCCAGCAGTCCCCGCTCACATAGCGGGAGGGCTCGAAATGAGCAGTTCTTC.

This clone was observed many times. CDR3 DNA: TGTGCCAGCAGGGAGACGGGGGATAGCAATCAGCCCCAGCATTTT. As protein: CASRETGDSNQPQHF. V usage is TRBV6-1 and J usage is TRBJ1-5, with D perhaps matching TRBD1 (5 bases). The ends were cut back, 6 bases at V and 0 bases at J, with 12 bases in the middle. The germline V gene encodes CDR1 MNHNS and CDR2 SASEGT. This CDR3 is 15 amino acids long.

This clone has a count of ten or more. This sequence joins TRBV5-6 and TRBJ1-6; D not resolved. CDR1 and CDR2 from the germline V gene are SGHDT and YYEEEE. The CDR3 has 13 amino acids. Trimming left V 2 bases short and J 8 bases short, with 8 bases between. The CDR3 loop reads CASSFTRDSPLHF. As DNA, the CDR3 is TGTGCCAGCAGCTTTACGCGAGATTCACCCCTCCACTTT.